These T cell receptor beta chains were read from a single sample in a study of blood T cells in healthy people across ages. Each CDR3 protein gets one entry after TCRdb re-called the 5' RACE reads with MiXCR. The top ten clones hold around 11% of a sample with about 1.6 million distinct CDR3 sequences, about 31% of them seen once. Sample: blood. The receptor set was obtained from a woman aged 25-40 years in good health. Both conserved end residues are part of each CDR3. The order of the fields is CDR3 DNA, CDR3 protein, clone size, V gene, D gene, J gene. D genes are given only for firm matches. The size entry is marked missing in some rows and otherwise reads once, few, many or a size class.

TGTGCCAGCAGCTTAGGCCTCAATGACAGGGTCCGCTATGGCTACACCTTC	CASSLGLNDRVRYGYTF	.	TRBV7-2	TRBD1	TRBJ1-2
TGTGCCAGCAGCGACGGACTAGCGCTCACCTACGAGCAGTACTTC	CASSDGLALTYEQYF	few	TRBV12-3/TRBV12-4	TRBD2	TRBJ2-7
TGTGCCGGCAGTGCAGGGATCTCCTACGAGCAGTACTTC	CAGSAGISYEQYF	.	TRBV27	.	TRBJ2-7
TGCACCAGGAGCAAGGGACAGAGGGATACGCAGTATTTT	CTRSKGQRDTQYF	.	TRBV5-1	TRBD1	TRBJ2-3
TGCAGTGCTAGTGTGGACCGGGAGGGTGAAAAACTGTTTTTT	CSASVDREGEKLFF	few	TRBV20-1	.	TRBJ1-4
TGTGCCAGCACTGACGAGTCATTCACTGAAGCTTTCTTT	CASTDESFTEAFF	.	TRBV12-3/TRBV12-4	.	TRBJ1-1
TGCGCCAGCAGTGAGTCCGGGGGAGTGAGTAAGGGCTACACCTTC	CASSESGGVSKGYTF	.	TRBV10-2	.	TRBJ1-2
TGTGCCAGCACCGAATATAGGACAGTGAGAGAAGCTTTCTTT	CASTEYRTVREAFF	.	TRBV6-1	.	TRBJ1-1
TGTGCCAGCAGCTTAAGGATCGATGGAGCTCCGTTCTTC	CASSLRIDGAPFF	few	TRBV7-2	.	TRBJ2-5
TGTGCCAGCAGCCAAGATCGGCAAGGCTCCTACAATGAGCAGTTCTTC	CASSQDRQGSYNEQFF	.	TRBV4-2	.	TRBJ2-1
TGCGCCAGCAGCTCCTCAATAGGGCCCACTATCTACGAGCAGTACTTC	CASSSSIGPTIYEQYF	few	TRBV5-1	.	TRBJ2-7
TGTGCCAGCAGCGCCAGTCTGGGGACAGGAGAGGAAAAACTGTTTTTT	CASSASLGTGEEKLFF	few	TRBV9	TRBD1	TRBJ1-4
TGCGCCAGCAGTCGTGCGGGGGCAACCTACGAGCAGTACTTC	CASSRAGATYEQYF	few	TRBV5-1	.	TRBJ2-7
TGTGCCAGCAGTTCGCTTGAGAGATTGGGCTCCTACAATGAGCAGTTCTTC	CASSSLERLGSYNEQFF	.	TRBV27	.	TRBJ2-1
TGTGCCGGCAGACGAGGAGGAAGCGGGAGTAACGAGCAGTACTTC	CAGRRGGSGSNEQYF	.	TRBV6-2/TRBV6-3	TRBD2	TRBJ2-7
TGCGCCAGCAGCCCCGACGGGTCCTCGAGGCAGCCCCAGCATTTT	CASSPDGSSRQPQHF	.	TRBV5-1	.	TRBJ1-5
TGTGCCAGCAGCTTAGTGGGGAACGACGAGCAGTACTTC	CASSLVGNDEQYF	many	TRBV7-3	.	TRBJ2-7
TGTGCCAGCTCACCCAGAAGGGTTGAAAAACTGTTTTTT	CASSPRRVEKLFF	few	TRBV18	.	TRBJ1-4
TGTGCCAGCAGTCCCTGGACAAGGGGGATTATCCAGCGGGGGGCCGGGGAGACCCAGTACTTC	CASSPWTRGIIQRGAGETQYF	few	TRBV27	TRBD2	TRBJ2-5
TGCAGTGCTAGGTTGTTGCGGGGGGGGTACGAGCAGTACTTC	CSARLLRGGYEQYF	.	TRBV20-1	TRBD2	TRBJ2-7
TGTGCCAGCAGATATAGGCAGGGGAATGAAAAACTGTTTTTT	CASRYRQGNEKLFF	few	TRBV12-3/TRBV12-4	.	TRBJ1-4
TGTGCCAGCAGCCCGAATAGTAACAAAGGTTCACCCCTCCACTTT	CASSPNSNKGSPLHF	few	TRBV7-3	.	TRBJ1-6
TGTGCCAGCAGTTACTCCTGGGAGTCCGAGAATGAGCAGTTCTTC	CASSYSWESENEQFF	few	TRBV6-6	.	TRBJ2-1
TGTGCCAGCAGCTCTAGCGGGGTGTCGTACAATGAGCAGTTCTTC	CASSSSGVSYNEQFF	many	TRBV5-1	TRBD2	TRBJ2-1
TGCGCCAGCAGCGGCTGGGGGCGCGATGAAGCTTTCTTT	CASSGWGRDEAFF	.	TRBV5-1	.	TRBJ1-1
TGTGCCAGCAGTCCGCGGACAGGACTTAGCAATCAGCCCCAGCATTTT	CASSPRTGLSNQPQHF	.	TRBV27	TRBD1	TRBJ1-5
TGTGCCAGCAGCCCCTCTAGCGGGGGGGACGGCGAGCAGTTCTTC	CASSPSSGGDGEQFF	.	TRBV9	TRBD2	TRBJ2-1
TGCAGCGGAGGCTCAACTAATGAAAAACTGTTTTTT	CSGGSTNEKLFF	.	TRBV29-1	.	TRBJ1-4
TGTGCCAGCAGCCTCCGAATAAACACTGAAGCTTTCTTT	CASSLRINTEAFF	.	TRBV7-9	.	TRBJ1-1
TGCAGTGCTAGAGATCAGGCAGCGTACAATGAGCAGTTCTTC	CSARDQAAYNEQFF	many	TRBV20-1	.	TRBJ2-1
TGTGCCAACAGTTTAGGTGGCAGGGGTAATTCACCCCTCCACTTT	CANSLGGRGNSPLHF	few	TRBV12-3/TRBV12-4	.	TRBJ1-6
TGTGCCAGCAGCCAGGGACTCCCTAAGAACACAGATACGCAGTATTTT	CASSQGLPKNTDTQYF	.	TRBV27	.	TRBJ2-3
TGCAATGCTCCTCTAGCGGGGGCTCGCTACGAGCAGTACTTC	CNAPLAGARYEQYF	.	TRBV20-1	TRBD2	TRBJ2-7
TGCGCCAGCAGCCAAGGGGGACTAACTACGCAGTATTTT	CASSQGGLTTQYF	.	TRBV4-1	TRBD2	TRBJ2-3